This T cell receptor beta chain is drawn from a study of graft-versus-host responses after intestinal transplantation. Overall study: Those transplanted obtained multivisceral, liver-intestinal, or isolated intestinal grafts. The whole recipient group had anti-thymocyte globulin induction followed by tacrolimus and steroids for roughly three years.

For this clone: Its antigen is unidentified.

Assay: immunoSEQ multiplex PCR; the TCRdb copy retains only in-frame clones and omits some. The table lists approximately 15,000 clones, over 70% of them singletons. Points from the study as a whole: When patients had graft-donor T cell macrochimerism, their allografts held high graft-versus-host to host-versus-graft clonal ratios. Early after transplant, HvG declines were associated with peak levels of circulating GvH clones.

V gave up 1 base and J gave up 1 base, with 6 bases separating them. CDR3 length: 14 amino acids. Germline V gene lookup returns CDR1 SGHDT and CDR2 YYEEEE. This specimen was PBMCs, taken approximately 15 weeks after intestinal transplant. This TCR derives from a human patient who received an intestinal transplant, so some T cells may come from the graft donor. The rearrangement uses TRBV5-6 and TRBJ2-1; D unresolved. In nucleotides, the CDR3 is TGTGCCAGCAGCTTGTCAGGTTCCTACAATGAGCAGTTCTTC. This sequence encodes CASSLSGSYNEQFF.